The T cell receptor beta chain under discussion was sequenced for a study of blood T cell repertoires in COVID-19. Study summary: From the United States, Italy and Spain came samples of acute and convalescent COVID-19. T cells, B-cell-depleted T cells, or PBMCs supplied cDNA or gDNA.

V shed 2 bases and J shed 2 bases, with 12 bases lying between them. The germline gives CDR1 SEHNR, CDR2 FQNEAQ (reference sequence). The CDR3 runs 16 residues. Original analysis: Estimated nucleated cell counts came from reference gene primer amplification. The data were produced by immunoSEQ multiplex PCR, yet TCRdb's version contains in-frame clones alone and is incomplete. V and J calls and clone size follow that table, whereas D and trimming were derived from the DNA. The data contain 210,000 or so clones, just over 85% of them seen just once; the ten biggest clones take up roughly 4.5%. J is TRBJ2-2 and V is TRBV7-9; D is perhaps TRBD1 (6 bases). This clonotype originated in a man aged 45 to 65 with acute or convalescent COVID-19. Sequencing was performed on peripheral blood. This CDR3 reads CASSLFRDINTGELFF. As DNA, the CDR3 is TGTGCCAGCAGCTTATTCCGGGACATTAACACCGGGGAGCTGTTTTTT. Supplemented by reference TRBV7-9 and TRBJ2-2, the full variable domain reads DTGVSQNPRHKITKRGQNVTFRCDPISEHNRLYWYRQTLGQGPEFLTYFQNEAQLEKSRLLSDRFSAERPKGSFSTLEIQRTEQGDSAMYLCASSLFRDINTGELFFGEGSRLTVL.